This entry concerns a single TCR beta chain. This clone has a single count. Its antigen remains undetermined. No much larger clone is present one base from it, and per-base qualities are unavailable. Receptor libraries were prepared by the immunoSEQ multiplex PCR assay. In the paper's pipeline: The Chao-Jaccard similarity index and the number of shared clonotypes were used to measure repertoire overlap between subsets. TCRdb retrieved this table from immuneACCESS and kept in-frame rearrangements only. Not all clones are present; in checked studies, unresolved V genes account for under half, and no reason is known for the remainder. The D gene and trimming were derived from the DNA, and the V and J assignments and clone size from that table. The sample table holds about 22,000 clones, of which 87% were seen once. The top ten clonotypes cover over 0.45% of the sample. The sample comes from a study of CD4 T cell repertoires in COVID-19 (dated by TCRdb to 2020 to 2022). Describing the broader study: For cross-reactivity analysis, CFSE-low cells were expanded with IL-2 for around 9 days, then relabeled and restimulated with spike proteins from other coronaviruses. Naturally processed CD4+ T cell responses to SARS-CoV-2 spike and nucleoprotein were characterized in COVID-19-recovered individuals, and clonal composition was assessed by TCR Vbeta sequencing. In three recovered individuals, the TCR Vbeta repertoire of SARS-CoV-2-reactive T cells was analyzed at the subset level. Points the paper makes about the study in general: Several of the most expanded SARS-CoV-2-reactive clonotypes were found to be shared between two or all three memory subsets, suggesting intraclonal diversification. Consistent with cross-reactivity, between about 6 and 25% of SARS-CoV-2 clonotypes also showed up in secondary cultures stimulated with SARS-CoV and/or HKU1 spike.

The germline V gene (reference sequence) gives CDR1 as SEHNR and CDR2 as FQNEAQ. V is reduced by 4 bases and J by 2 bases, leaving a spacing of 5 bases between them. The CDR3 numbers 12 residues from cysteine through phenylalanine. Only the CDR3 portion is preserved as DNA: 36 bases, with reading frame beginning at the first base. Uncultured memory T cell samples were subjected to sequencing directly after ex vivo isolation. CD4+ total memory, central memory, effector memory and circulating T follicular helper cells were isolated from peripheral blood mononuclear cells. The chain is encoded by TRBV7-9 joined to TRBJ1-2, with the identity of the D gene unclear. Sample: central memory CD4+ T cells from blood, taken before the COVID-19 pandemic. Per the publication, the cell subset or site label means: CD4+ T central memory cells. This TCR derives from a human donor who had COVID-19. CDR3 region: CASSSENYGYTF. The DNA sequence is given as TGTGCCAGCAGCTCGGAGAACTATGGCTACACCTTC.